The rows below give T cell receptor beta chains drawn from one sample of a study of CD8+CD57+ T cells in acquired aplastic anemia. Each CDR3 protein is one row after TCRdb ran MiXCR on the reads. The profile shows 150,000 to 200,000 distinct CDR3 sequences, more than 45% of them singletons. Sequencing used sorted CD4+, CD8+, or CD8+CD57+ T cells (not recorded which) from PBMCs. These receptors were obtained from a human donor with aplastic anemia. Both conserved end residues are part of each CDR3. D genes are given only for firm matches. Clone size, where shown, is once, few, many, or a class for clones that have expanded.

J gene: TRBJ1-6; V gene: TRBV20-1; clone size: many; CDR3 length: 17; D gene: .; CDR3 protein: CSARPGGITSYNSPLHF; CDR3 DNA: TGCAGTGCTAGGCCTGGGGGCATTACGTCCTATAATTCACCCCTCCACTTT
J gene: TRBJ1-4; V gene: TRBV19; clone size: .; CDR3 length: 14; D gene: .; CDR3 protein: CASSQSGVREKLSF; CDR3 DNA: TGTGCCAGTAGTCAGAGCGGGGTACGGGAAAAACTGTCTTTT
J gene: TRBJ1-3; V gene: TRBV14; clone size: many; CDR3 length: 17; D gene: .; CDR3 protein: CASTRNLGSPVGNTIYF; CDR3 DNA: TGTGCCAGCACACGGAACCTAGGGTCTCCCGTGGGAAACACCATATATTTT
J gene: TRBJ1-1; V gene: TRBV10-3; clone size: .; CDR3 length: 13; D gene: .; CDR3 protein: CAISPHGDTEAFF; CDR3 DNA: TGTGCCATCAGTCCACATGGGGACACTGAAGCTTTCTTT
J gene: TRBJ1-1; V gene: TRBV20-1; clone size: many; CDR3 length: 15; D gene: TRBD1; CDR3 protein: CSAPGTGGKNTEAFF; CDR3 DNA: TGCAGTGCTCCCGGGACAGGGGGCAAGAACACTGAAGCTTTCTTT
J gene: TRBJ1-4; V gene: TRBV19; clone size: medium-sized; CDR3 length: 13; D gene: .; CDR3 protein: CASNTGPNEKLFF; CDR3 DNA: TGTGCCAGTAACACAGGGCCTAATGAAAAACTGTTTTTT
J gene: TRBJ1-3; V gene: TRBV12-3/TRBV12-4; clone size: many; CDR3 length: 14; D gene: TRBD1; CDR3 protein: CASSPDRAGNTIYF; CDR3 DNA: TGTGCCAGCAGTCCGGACAGGGCTGGAAACACCATATATTTT
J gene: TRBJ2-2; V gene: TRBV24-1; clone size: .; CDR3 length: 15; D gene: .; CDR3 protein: CATSEGPRNTGELFF; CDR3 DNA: TGTGCCACCAGTGAAGGACCCAGGAACACCGGGGAGCTGTTTTTT
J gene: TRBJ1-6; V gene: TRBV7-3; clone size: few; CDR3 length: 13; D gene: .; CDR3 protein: CASSLDGESPLHF; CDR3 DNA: TGTGCCAGCAGCTTAGACGGGGAATCACCCCTCCACTTT
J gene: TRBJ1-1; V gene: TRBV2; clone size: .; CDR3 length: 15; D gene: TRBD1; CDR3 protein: CACKRDSPLNTEAFF; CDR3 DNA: TGTGCCTGCAAAAGGGACAGCCCTTTGAACACTGAAGCTTTCTTT
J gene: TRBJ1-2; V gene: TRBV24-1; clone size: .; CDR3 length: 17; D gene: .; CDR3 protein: CATSEIITAQDSYGYTF; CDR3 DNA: TGTGCCACCAGTGAGATAATTACAGCCCAGGACAGCTATGGCTACACCTTC
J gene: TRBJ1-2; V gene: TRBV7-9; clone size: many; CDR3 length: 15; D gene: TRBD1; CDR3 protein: CASSTQGSYAYGYTF; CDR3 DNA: TGTGCCAGCAGCACACAGGGGTCCTATGCCTATGGCTACACCTTC
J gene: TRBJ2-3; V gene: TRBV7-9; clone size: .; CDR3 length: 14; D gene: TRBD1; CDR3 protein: CASVPGQGTDTQYF; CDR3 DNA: TGTGCCAGCGTACCGGGACAGGGGACAGATACGCAGTATTTT
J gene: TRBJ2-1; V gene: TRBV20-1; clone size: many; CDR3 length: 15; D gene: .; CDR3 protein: CSARATRGSYNEQFF; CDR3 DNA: TGCAGTGCTAGGGCAACTAGAGGCTCCTACAATGAGCAGTTCTTC
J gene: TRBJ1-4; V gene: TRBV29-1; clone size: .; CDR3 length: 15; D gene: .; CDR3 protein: CSVEGSAGTNEKLFF; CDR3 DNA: TGCAGCGTTGAAGGTTCGGCAGGGACTAATGAAAAACTGTTTTTT
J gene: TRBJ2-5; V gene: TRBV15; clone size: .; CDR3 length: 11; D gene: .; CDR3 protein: CATSRWETQYF; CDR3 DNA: TGTGCCACCAGCAGGTGGGAGACCCAGTACTTC
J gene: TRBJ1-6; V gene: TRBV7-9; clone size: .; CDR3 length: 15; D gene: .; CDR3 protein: CASSLQDTGRVPLHF; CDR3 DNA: TGTGCCAGCAGCTTACAGGACACAGGGCGGGTACCCCTCCACTTT
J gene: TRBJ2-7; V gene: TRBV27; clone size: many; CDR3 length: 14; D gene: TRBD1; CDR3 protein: CASSADRGNNEQYF; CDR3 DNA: TGTGCCAGCAGTGCGGACAGGGGGAATAACGAGCAGTACTTC
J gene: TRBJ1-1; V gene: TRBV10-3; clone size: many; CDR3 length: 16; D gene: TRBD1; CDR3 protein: CAISEGTGGRLTEAFF; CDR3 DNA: TGTGCCATCAGTGAAGGGACAGGGGGCAGGTTGACTGAAGCTTTCTTT
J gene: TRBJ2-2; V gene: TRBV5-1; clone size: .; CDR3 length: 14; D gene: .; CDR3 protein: CASSVGGNTGELFF; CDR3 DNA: TGCGCCAGCAGCGTGGGGGGGAACACCGGGGAGCTGTTTTTT
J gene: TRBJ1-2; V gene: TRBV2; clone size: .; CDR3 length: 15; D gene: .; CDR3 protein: CASSEQGRANYGYTF; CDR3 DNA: TGTGCCAGCAGTGAACAGGGTCGGGCTAACTATGGCTACACCTTC
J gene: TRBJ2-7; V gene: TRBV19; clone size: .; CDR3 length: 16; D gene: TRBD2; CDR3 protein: CASNLETSGISYEQYF; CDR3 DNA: TGTGCCAGCAACTTGGAGACTAGCGGGATCTCCTACGAGCAGTACTTC
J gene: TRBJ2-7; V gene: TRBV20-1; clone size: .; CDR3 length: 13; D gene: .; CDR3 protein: CSARGEGFYEQYF; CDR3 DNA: TGCAGTGCTAGAGGTGAGGGGTTCTACGAGCAGTACTTC
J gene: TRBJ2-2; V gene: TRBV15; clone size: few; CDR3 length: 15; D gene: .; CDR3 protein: CATSSGTGDTGELFF; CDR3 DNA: TGTGCCACCAGCAGTGGGACGGGAGACACCGGGGAGCTGTTTTTT
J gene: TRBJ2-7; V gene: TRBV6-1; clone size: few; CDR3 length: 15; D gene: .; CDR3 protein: CASSLIQGSSYEQYF; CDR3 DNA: TGTGCCAGCAGCCTGATACAGGGTTCCTCCTACGAGCAGTACTTC
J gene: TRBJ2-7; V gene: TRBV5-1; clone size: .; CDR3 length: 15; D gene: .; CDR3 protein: CASSLVPGASDEQYF; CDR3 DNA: TGCGCCAGCAGCTTGGTCCCAGGGGCTAGCGACGAGCAGTACTTC
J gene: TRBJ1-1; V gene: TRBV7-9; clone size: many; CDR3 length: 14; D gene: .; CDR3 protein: CASSPATENTEAFF; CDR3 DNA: TGTGCCAGCAGCCCGGCGACAGAGAACACTGAAGCTTTCTTT
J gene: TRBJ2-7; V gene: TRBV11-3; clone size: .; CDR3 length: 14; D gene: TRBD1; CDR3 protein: CASSPRTGPHEQYF; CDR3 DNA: TGTGCCAGCAGCCCCCGGACAGGGCCCCACGAGCAGTACTTC
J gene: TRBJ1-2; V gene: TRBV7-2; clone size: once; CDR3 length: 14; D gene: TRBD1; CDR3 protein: CASSLDPEGAGYTF; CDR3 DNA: TGTGCCAGCAGCTTAGATCCGGAGGGGGCAGGCTACACCTTC
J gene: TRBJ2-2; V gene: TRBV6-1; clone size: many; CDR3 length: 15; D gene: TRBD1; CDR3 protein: CASSPGQVNTGELFF; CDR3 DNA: TGTGCCAGCAGCCCCGGACAGGTCAACACCGGGGAGCTGTTTTTT
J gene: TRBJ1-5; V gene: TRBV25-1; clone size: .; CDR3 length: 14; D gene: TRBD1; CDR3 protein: CAKDRGPGNQPQHF; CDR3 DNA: TGTGCCAAAGACAGGGGGCCTGGTAATCAGCCCCAGCATTTT
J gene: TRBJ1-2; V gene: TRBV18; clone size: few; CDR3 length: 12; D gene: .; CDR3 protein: CASSLEDYGYTF; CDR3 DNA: TGTGCCAGCTCACTCGAAGACTATGGCTACACCTTC
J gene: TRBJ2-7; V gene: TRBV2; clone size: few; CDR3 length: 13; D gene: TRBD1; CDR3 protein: CASLWGQSYEQYF; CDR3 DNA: TGTGCCAGTTTATGGGGACAGTCCTACGAGCAGTACTTC
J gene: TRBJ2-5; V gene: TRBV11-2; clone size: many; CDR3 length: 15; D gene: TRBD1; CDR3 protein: CASSLSAGGGGTQYF; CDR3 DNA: TGTGCCAGCAGCTTATCCGCAGGGGGCGGAGGGACCCAGTACTTC
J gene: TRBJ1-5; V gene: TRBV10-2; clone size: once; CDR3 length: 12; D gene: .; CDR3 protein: CASSYLGTRQHF; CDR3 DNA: TGCGCCAGCAGTTACCTGGGGACCCGCCAGCATTTT
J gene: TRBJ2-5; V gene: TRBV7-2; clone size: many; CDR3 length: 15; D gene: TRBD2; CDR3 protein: CASSQTSGIRETQYF; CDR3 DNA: TGTGCCAGCAGTCAGACTAGCGGGATTCGAGAGACCCAGTACTTC
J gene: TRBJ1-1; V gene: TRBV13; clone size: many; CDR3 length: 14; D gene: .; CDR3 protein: CASSFGQGKTEAFF; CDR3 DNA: TGTGCCAGCAGCTTTGGGCAGGGGAAGACTGAAGCTTTCTTT